This T cell receptor beta chain emerged from a study of T-cell memory formation after mild COVID-19. TCRdb re-called the 5' RACE reads through MiXCR, storing one row per CDR3 protein. Of fewer than 450,000 distinct CDR3 sequences in the sample, around 20% are singletons; the top ten hold approximately 13%. Sequencing was carried out using PBMCs or a T cell subset sorted from them (not recorded which). This TCR came from an adult woman who had mild COVID-19 (a few samples of this study predate the infection). Cell type and time point are not known.

CDR3 amino acids: CASRPTGINTEAFF. DNA for the CDR3: TGTGCCAGCAGACCCACAGGGATTAACACTGAAGCTTTCTTT. The chain has TRBV2 and TRBJ1-1, with D possibly being TRBD1 (6 bases). V was pared by 6 bases and J by 2 bases, with 13 bases between. Germline CDR1 and CDR2: SNHLY and FYNNEI. This CDR3 has 14 residues.